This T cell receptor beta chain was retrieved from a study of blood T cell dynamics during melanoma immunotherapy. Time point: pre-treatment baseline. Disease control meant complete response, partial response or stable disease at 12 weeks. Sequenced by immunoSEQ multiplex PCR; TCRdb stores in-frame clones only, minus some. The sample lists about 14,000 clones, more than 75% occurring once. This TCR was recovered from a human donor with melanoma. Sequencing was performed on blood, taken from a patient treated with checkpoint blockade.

The CDR3 coding sequence is TGTGCCAGCAGCTTTCTATACACTGCCACTGGAAACACCATATATTTT. Its protein product is CASSFLYTATGNTIYF. The chain combines TRBV7-2 with TRBJ1-3; D not certain. Trimming took 3 bases from V and 2 from J, leaving 14 bases between them. From germline, CDR1 is SGHTA and CDR2 FQGNSA. The CDR3 is 16 residues long.